This T cell receptor beta chain was profiled in a study of neurological immune-mediated disorders. A word on this clonotype: Since a much larger clone is just one base distant, this may be a read error.

This CDR3 spans 13 amino acids. Germline V lookup: CDR1 DFQATT, CDR2 SNEGSKA (reference sequence). Trimming took off 3 bases at V and 0 bases at J, with 8 bases between the two ends. TCRdb redid the calling of the 5' RACE reads with MiXCR, one entry per CDR3 protein. The sample lists about 62,000 distinct CDR3 sequences, 3.5% to 4.5% occurring once. The chain combines TRBV20-1 with TRBJ1-2, with D maybe TRBD1 (5 bases). The clonotype comes from a woman aged 45 to 65 with multiple sclerosis. The sequencing sample was made of PBMCs. In nucleotides, the CDR3 is TGCAGTGCTAGTGGGGGAACTAACTATGGCTACACCTTC. The encoded protein is CSASGGTNYGYTF.